This TCR beta chain was profiled in a study (dated by TCRdb to about 2015). Study-wide context: Whether tumor-infiltrating Tregs in breast cancer are recruited from blood Tregs or converted in situ from other CD4+ T cell subsets was tested.

CD4+CD45RO+CD25- cells were isolated as memory CD4+ T cells. Tregs, naive and memory CD4+ T cells from tumor, blood and ipsilateral draining lymph nodes of five or six breast cancer patients underwent full-length TCR alpha and beta sequencing. Tumor tissue and lymph nodes obtained from ipsilateral axillary dissection were perfused with PBS, minced and then digested with collagenase I and hyaluronidase. Ficoll density gradient centrifugation was used to isolate mononuclear cells from lymph nodes or from 50 to 55 ml of peripheral blood. FACS confirmed that the sorted cell populations were more than 90% pure. Amplification of full-length TCR variable regions was done by 5' RACE PCR using constant-region reverse primers, and this step was followed by semi-nested PCR with Nested Universal Primer A. The ReliaPrep RNA Cell Miniprep System was used to extract total RNA, which was then reverse transcribed into 5'RACE-ready cDNA with the SMARTer RACE 5'/3' Kit. Multiplex adaptors were used to barcode the full-length TCR alpha and beta libraries, which were then sequenced on an Illumina MiSeq. The study's own analysis went as follows. For each of nine subset-tissue groups, sequencing data from the five patients were pooled, and the groups were then compared using unsupervised clustering of TCR gene usage. The Morisita-Horn index was used to calculate repertoire similarity, with shared sequences weighted by how much each contributed to each repertoire. Clones were called with MiXCR by TCRdb after fastp trimmed the public reads at Q25, and only in-frame beta chains were retained. Each record represents a unique CDR3 protein, reported with the most common genes and DNA among its rows. TCRdb's processing, not the authors', yielded these V and J calls. The sample records about 64,000 distinct CDR3 sequences, roughly 23% of which are singletons. The ten largest clones capture approximately 3.1% of the sample.

Paper-wide results and their limitations: Validation in the larger cohort was restricted to a single TCR beta V-J rearrangement rather than whole repertoires. Tumor memory CD4+ T cell TCR gene usage was found to cluster with blood and lymph node memory CD4+ cells and with lymph node naive CD4+ cells. Tumor-infiltrating Treg TCR alpha and beta sequences overlapped most with tumor naive CD4+ T cells, then with blood naive CD4+ T cells.

The junction shows trimming of 8 bases on V and 8 bases on J, and the gene matches do not reach 15 bases of it. From its cysteine to its phenylalanine, the CDR3 spans 16 amino acids. The sequence is cut down to CDR3 DNA, 48 bases in frame from base 1. The table lists this clonotype with many counts. Its antigen is currently not known. Base qualities were left out, and no much larger clone turns up one base away. Sequencing was carried out using memory CD4+ T cells sorted from a lymph node. Read against the paper, the sample's cell subset or site label means: memory CD4+ T cells, CD4+CD45RO+CD25-. This TCR was sampled from a female donor with breast cancer. The chain is assembled from TRBV12-3 or TRBV12-4 and TRBJ2-2, with 9 bases matching TRBD2. The DNA is as follows: TGTGCCAGCGAGGAATCGCGGGGGGGCTCCCATGGGGAGCTGTTTTTT. Its product reads: CASEESRGGSHGELFF.